The sample holds a few counts of the clone carrying this T cell receptor beta chain. The target antigen is unknown. V lost 1 base and J lost 1; bases outside the gene matches: 2. Germline V gene data show CDR1 as SGHDN and CDR2 as FVKESK. There are 15 residues in the CDR3. A 5'RACE reaction primed in the constant segment made cDNA libraries of TCR alpha and TCR beta, and these carried sample barcodes and UMIs. MiXCR was run by TCRdb on the 5' RACE reads, yielding one entry per CDR3 protein. The sample has about 600,000 distinct CDR3 sequences; less than 25% are singletons. This record belongs to a study of T-cell memory formation after mild COVID-19. Study-wide findings and caveats: CD4+ bias marked clones expanding day 15 to 37, unlike balanced contracting clones.

Specimen: PBMCs or a T cell subset sorted from them (not recorded which). The source is an adult woman who had mild COVID-19 (a few samples of this study predate the infection). Cell type and time point are not known. This chain joins TRBV14 and TRBJ2-3; 7 bases match TRBD2. The CDR3: CASSQVGGGTDTQYF. CDR3 coding DNA: TGTGCCAGCAGCCAAGTTGGGGGGGGCACAGATACGCAGTATTTT.